The clone carrying this T cell receptor beta chain was recorded a few times. Its antigen is currently unknown. This specimen belongs to a study of CD8 T cells in ankylosing spondylitis. TCRdb reanalysed the 5' RACE reads using MiXCR and keeps one entry per CDR3 protein. The data contain roughly 150,000 distinct CDR3 sequences, just under 7.5% of them singletons. Study outcomes and limitations: Ankylosing spondylitis blood appeared to carry a characteristic TCR beta motif of fewer than 10 highly homologous variants. Earlier work had already found some motif variants in reactive arthritis synovial fluid and blood.

Germline V gene data show CDR1 as SEHNR and CDR2 as FQNEAQ (reference sequence). The V and J ends lost 5 bases and 4 bases, in that order; junction bases with no gene match: 8. CDR3 length: 15 residues. The sample was blood, either unsorted or a sorted T cell fraction (not recorded which). The rearrangement joins TRBV7-9 to TRBJ1-5, with TRBD1 identical over 7 bases. The receptor's source is a female donor with ankylosing spondylitis or in good health (not recorded which). The CDR3 spells CASSGGTELNQPQHF. Written as DNA, the CDR3 is TGTGCCAGCAGCGGGGGGACAGAGCTAAATCAGCCCCAGCATTTT.